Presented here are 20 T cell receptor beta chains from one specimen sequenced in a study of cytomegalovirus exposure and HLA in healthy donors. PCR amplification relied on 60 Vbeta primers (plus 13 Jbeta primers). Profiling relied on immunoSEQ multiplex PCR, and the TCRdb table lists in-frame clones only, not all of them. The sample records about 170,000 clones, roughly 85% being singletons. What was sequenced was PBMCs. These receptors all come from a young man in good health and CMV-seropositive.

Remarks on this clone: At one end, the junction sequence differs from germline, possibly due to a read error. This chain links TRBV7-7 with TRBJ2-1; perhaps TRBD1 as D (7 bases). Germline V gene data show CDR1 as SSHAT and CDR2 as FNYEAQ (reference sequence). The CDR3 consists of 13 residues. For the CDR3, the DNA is TGTGCTAGCAGCGTCTACAGGGGAGGTGAGCAGTTCTTC. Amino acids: CASSVYRGGEQFF.

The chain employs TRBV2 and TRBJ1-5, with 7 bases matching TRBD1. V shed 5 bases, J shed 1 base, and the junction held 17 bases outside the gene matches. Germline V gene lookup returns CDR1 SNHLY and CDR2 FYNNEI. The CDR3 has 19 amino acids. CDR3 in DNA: TGTGCCAGCAGTATCAGACAGGGTGGGCGTTCTTTGAGCAATCAGCCCCAGCATTTT. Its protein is CASSIRQGGRSLSNQPQHF.

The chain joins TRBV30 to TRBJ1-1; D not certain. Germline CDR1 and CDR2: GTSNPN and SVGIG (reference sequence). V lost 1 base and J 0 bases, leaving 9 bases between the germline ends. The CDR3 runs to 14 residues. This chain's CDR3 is CAWSASNMNTEAFF. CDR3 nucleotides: TGTGCCTGGAGTGCCTCCAACATGAACACTGAAGCTTTCTTT.

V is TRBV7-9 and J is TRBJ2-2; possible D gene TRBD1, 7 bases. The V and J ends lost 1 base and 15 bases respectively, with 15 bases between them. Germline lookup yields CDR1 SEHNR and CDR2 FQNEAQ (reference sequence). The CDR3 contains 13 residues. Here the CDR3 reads CASSLGRRDSLFF. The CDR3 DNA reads TGTGCCAGCAGCTTAGGGAGGCGGGACAGTTTGTTTTTT.

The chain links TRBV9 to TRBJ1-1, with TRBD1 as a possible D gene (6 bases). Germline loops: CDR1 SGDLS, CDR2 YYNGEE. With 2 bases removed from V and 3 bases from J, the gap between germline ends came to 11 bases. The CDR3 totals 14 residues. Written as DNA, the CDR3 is TGTGCCAGCAGCGTCCGGACAGACCACACTGAAGCTTTCTTT. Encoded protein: CASSVRTDHTEAFF.

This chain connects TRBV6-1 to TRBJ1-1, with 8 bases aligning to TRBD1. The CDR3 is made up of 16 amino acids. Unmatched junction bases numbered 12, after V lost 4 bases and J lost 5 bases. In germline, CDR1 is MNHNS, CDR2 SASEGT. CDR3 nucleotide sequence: TGTGCCAGCAGTGGACTGCAGGGGGCTCGGCCTACTGAAGCTTTCTTT. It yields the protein CASSGLQGARPTEAFF.

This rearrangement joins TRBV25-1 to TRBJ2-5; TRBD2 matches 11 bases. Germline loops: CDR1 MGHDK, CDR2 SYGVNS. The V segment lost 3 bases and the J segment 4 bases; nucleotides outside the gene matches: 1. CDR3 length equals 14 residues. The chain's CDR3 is CASSDGLAGETQYF. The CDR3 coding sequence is TGTGCCAGCAGTGATGGACTAGCGGGAGAGACCCAGTACTTC.

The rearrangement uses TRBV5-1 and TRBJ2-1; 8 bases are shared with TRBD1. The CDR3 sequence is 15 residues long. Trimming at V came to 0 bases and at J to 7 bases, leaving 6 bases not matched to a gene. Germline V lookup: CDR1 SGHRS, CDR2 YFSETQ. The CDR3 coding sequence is TGCGCCAGCAGCTTGGAACTCGGACAGGGAAATGAGCAGTTCTTC. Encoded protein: CASSLELGQGNEQFF.

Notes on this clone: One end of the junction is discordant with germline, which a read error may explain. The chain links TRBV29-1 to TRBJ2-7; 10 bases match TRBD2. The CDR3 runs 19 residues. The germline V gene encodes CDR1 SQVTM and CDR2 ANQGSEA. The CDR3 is CSAAGGGSWASGSSNEQYF. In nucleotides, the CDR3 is TGCAGCGCTGCCGGGGGAGGCTCATGGGCTAGCGGGAGCTCCAACGAGCAGTACTTC.

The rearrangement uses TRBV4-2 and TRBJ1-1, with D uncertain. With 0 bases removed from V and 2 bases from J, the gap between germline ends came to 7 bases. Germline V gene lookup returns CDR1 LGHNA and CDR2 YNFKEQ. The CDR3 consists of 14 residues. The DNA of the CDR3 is TGTGCCAGCAGCCAAGACCCGCGCAACACTGAAGCTTTCTTT. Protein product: CASSQDPRNTEAFF.

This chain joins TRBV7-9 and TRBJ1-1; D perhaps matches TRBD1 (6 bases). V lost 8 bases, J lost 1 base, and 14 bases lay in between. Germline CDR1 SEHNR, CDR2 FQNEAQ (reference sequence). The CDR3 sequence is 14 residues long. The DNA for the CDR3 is TGTGCCAGCCGCACGGACAGCTGGAACACTGAAGCTTTCTTT. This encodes CASRTDSWNTEAFF.

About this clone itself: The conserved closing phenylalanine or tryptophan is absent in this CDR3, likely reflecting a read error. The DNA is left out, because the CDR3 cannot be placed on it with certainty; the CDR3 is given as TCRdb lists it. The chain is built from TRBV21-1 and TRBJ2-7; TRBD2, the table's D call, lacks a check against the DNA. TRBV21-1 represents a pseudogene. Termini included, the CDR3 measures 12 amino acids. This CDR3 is CASSTTRGWTPT.

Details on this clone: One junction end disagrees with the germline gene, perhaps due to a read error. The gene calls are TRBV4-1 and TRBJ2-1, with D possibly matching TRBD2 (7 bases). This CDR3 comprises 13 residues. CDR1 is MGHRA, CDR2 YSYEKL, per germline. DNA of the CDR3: TGCGCCAGCACCCAAGGGGAGGGGGACGTGGAGTTCTTC. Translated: CASTQGEGDVEFF.

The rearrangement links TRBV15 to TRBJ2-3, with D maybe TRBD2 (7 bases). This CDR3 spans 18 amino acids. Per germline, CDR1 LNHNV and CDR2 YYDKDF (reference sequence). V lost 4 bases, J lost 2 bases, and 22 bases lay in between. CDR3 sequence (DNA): TGTGCCACCAGCATCAAAAGGGGGGGGACGTCCTACACAGATACGCAGTATTTT. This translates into CATSIKRGGTSYTDTQYF.

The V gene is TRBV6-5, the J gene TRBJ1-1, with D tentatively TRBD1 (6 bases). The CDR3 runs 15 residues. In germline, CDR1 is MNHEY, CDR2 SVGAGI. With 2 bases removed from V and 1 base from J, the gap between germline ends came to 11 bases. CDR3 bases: TGTGCCAGCAGTTACGGGGGCAGAAAGAACACTGAAGCTTTCTTT. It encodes CASSYGGRKNTEAFF.

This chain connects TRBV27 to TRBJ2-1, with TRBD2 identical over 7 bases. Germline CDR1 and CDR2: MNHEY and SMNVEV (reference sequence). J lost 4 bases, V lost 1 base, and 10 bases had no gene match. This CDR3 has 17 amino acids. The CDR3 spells CASSLWAGEGFYNEQFF. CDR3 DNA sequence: TGTGCCAGCAGTTTATGGGCGGGAGAGGGCTTTTACAATGAGCAGTTCTTC.

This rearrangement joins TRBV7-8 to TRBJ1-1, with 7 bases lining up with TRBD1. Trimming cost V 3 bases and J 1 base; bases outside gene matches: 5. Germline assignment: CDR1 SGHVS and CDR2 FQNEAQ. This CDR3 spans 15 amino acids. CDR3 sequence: CASSFLNRGNTEAFF. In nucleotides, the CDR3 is TGTGCCAGCAGCTTTCTGAACAGGGGGAACACTGAAGCTTTCTTT.

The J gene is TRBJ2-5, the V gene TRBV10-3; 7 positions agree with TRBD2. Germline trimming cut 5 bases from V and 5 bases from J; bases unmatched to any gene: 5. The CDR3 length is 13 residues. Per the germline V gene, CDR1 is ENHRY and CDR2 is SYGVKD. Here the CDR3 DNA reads TGTGCCATCAGTCGACGGGGAGGGGAGACCCAGTACTTC. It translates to CAISRRGGETQYF.

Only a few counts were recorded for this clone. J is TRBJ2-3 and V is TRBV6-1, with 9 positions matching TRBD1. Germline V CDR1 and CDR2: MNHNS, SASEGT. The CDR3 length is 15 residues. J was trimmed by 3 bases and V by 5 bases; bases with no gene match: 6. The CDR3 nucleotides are TGTGCCAGCAGTAAGCGGACAGGGGAAACAGATACGCAGTATTTT. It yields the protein CASSKRTGETDTQYF.

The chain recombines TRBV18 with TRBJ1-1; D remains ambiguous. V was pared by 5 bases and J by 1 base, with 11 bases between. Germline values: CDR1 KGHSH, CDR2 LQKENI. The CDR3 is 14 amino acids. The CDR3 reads CASSDSRQNTEAFF. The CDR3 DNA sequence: TGTGCCAGCTCAGATTCTCGACAGAACACTGAAGCTTTCTTT.